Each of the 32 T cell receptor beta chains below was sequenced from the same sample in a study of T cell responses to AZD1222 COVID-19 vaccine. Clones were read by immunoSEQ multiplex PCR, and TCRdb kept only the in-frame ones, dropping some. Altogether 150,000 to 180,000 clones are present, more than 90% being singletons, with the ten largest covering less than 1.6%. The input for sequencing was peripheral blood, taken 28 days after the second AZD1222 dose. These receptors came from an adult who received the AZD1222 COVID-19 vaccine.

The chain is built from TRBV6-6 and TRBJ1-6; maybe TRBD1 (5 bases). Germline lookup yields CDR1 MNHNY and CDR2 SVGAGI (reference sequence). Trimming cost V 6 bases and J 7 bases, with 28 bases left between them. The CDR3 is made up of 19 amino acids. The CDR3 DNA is TGTGCCAGCAGCTTACGGGGCTCGGTTGTGTTCTCGCGGAATTCACCCCTCCACTTT. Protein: CASSLRGSVVFSRNSPLHF.

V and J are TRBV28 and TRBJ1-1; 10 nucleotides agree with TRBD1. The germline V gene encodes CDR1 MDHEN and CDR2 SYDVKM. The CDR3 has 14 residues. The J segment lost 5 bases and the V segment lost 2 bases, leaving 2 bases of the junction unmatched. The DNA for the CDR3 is TGTGCCAGCAGTTTACCGGGACAGGGGACTGAAGCTTTCTTT. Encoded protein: CASSLPGQGTEAFF.

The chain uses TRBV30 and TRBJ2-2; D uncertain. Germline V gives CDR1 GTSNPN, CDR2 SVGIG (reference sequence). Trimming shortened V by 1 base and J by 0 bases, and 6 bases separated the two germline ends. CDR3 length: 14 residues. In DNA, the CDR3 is TGTGCCTGGAGTGGGGGTCCGAACACCGGGGAGCTGTTTTTT. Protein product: CAWSGGPNTGELFF. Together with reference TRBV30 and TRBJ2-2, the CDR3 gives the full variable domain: SQTIHQWPATLVQPVGSPLSLECTVEGTSNPNLYWYRQAAGRGLQLLFYSVGIGQISSEVPQNLSASRPQDRQFILSSKKLLLSDSGFYLCAWSGGPNTGELFFGEGSRLTVL.

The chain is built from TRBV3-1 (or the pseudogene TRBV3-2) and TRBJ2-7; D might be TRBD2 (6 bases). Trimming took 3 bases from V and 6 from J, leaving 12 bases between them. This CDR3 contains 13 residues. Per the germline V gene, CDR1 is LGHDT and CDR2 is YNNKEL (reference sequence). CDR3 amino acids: CASSQGEEGEQYF. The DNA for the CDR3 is TGTGCCAGCAGCCAGGGGGAGGAAGGCGAGCAGTACTTC.

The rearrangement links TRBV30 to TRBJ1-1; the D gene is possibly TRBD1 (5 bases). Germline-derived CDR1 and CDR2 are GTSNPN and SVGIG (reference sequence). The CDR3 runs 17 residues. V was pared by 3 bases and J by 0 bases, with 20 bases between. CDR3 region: CAWSGGDAKQMNTEAFF. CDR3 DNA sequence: TGTGCCTGGAGCGGGGGGGACGCCAAGCAAATGAACACTGAAGCTTTCTTT.

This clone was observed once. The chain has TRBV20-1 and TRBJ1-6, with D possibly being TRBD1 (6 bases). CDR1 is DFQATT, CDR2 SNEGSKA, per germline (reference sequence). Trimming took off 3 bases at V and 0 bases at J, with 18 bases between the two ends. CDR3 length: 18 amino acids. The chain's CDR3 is CSASAQAQGSSYNSPLHF. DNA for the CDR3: TGCAGTGCTAGTGCCCAGGCCCAGGGGAGCTCCTATAATTCACCCCTCCACTTT.

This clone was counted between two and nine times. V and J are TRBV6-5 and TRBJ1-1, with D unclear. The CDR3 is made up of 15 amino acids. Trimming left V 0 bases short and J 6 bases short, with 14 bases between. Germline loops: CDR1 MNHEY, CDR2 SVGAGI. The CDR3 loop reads CASSYSTRGRAEAFF. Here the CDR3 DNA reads TGTGCCAGCAGTTACTCGACCAGAGGGAGGGCTGAAGCTTTCTTT.

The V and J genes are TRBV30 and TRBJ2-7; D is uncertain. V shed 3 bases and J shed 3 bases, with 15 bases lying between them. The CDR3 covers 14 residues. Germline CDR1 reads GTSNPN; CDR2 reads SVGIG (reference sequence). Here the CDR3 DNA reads TGTGCCTGGAGGTTAAAGGCGACCAGCTACGAGCAGTACTTC. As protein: CAWRLKATSYEQYF.

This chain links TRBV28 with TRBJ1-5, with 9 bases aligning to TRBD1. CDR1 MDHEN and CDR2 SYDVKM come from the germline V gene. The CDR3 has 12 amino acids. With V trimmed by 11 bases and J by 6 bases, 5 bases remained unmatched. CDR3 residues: CASTGGIQPQHF. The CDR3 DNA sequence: TGTGCCTCAACAGGGGGCATTCAGCCCCAGCATTTT. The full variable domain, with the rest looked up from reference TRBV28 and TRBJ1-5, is DVKVTQSSRYLVKRTGEKVFLECVQDMDHENMFWYRQDPGLGLRLIYFSYDVKMKEKGDIPEGYSVSREKKERFSLILESASTNQTSMYLCASTGGIQPQHFGDGTRLSIL.

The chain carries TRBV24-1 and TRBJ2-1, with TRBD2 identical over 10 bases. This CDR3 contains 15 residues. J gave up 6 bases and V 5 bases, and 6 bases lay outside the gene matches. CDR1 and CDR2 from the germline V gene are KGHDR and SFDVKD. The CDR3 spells CATSVGAGGLNEQFF. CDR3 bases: TGTGCCACCAGTGTGGGAGCGGGGGGGCTCAATGAGCAGTTCTTC.

CDR3: CAWSVGGRRETQYF. The CDR3 nucleotides read TGTGCCTGGAGTGTAGGAGGGAGGCGAGAGACCCAGTACTTC. The chain recombines TRBV30 with TRBJ2-5; D perhaps matches TRBD2 (6 bases). Deletions cut 0 bases from V and 4 bases from J, with 12 bases between. CDR1 is GTSNPN and CDR2 is SVGIG in the germline V gene (reference sequence). The CDR3 runs to 14 residues.

DNA of the CDR3: TGTGCCAGCGGCCGTGGGCGGATGAACACTGAAGCTTTCTTT. Its translation is CASGRGRMNTEAFF. The J gene is TRBJ1-1, the V gene TRBV19, with D unresolved. The germline V and J ends were trimmed by 9 bases and 0 bases, with 14 bases remaining between them. Germline CDR1 and CDR2: LNHDA and SQIVND (reference sequence). The CDR3 contains 14 residues. The whole variable domain, filled in from reference TRBV19 and TRBJ1-1, reads DGGITQSPKYLFRKEGQNVTLSCEQNLNHDAMYWYRQDPGQGLRLIYYSQIVNDFQKGDIAEGYSVSREKKESFPLTVTSAQKNPTAFYLCASGRGRMNTEAFFGQGTRLTVV.

The DNA for the CDR3 is TGTGCCTGGAGTCTTGACACCCAAACTAATGAAAAACTGTTTTTT. Residues: CAWSLDTQTNEKLFF. This rearrangement joins TRBV30 to TRBJ1-4; D unresolved. This CDR3 spans 15 amino acids. V was cut by 2 bases and J by 1 base, with 11 bases left in between. Germline V gene data show CDR1 as GTSNPN and CDR2 as SVGIG (reference sequence).

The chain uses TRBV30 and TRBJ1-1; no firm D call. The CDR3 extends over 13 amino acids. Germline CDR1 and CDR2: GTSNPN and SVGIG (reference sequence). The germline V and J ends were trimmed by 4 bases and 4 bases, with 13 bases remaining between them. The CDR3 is CAWTYPAGTEAFF. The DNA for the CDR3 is TGTGCCTGGACTTACCCGGCGGGCACTGAAGCTTTCTTT.

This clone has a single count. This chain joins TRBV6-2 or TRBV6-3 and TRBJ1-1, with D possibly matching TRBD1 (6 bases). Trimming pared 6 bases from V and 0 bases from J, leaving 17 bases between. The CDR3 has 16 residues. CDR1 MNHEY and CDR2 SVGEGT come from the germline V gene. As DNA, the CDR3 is TGTGCCAGCAGCACCCCGGGGGGGGCCGTGAACACTGAAGCTTTCTTT. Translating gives CASSTPGGAVNTEAFF.

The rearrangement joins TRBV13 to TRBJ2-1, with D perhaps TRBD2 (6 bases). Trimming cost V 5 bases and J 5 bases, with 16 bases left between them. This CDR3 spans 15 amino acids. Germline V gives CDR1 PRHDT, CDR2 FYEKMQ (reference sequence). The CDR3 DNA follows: TGTGCCAGCAGCCCCCGACCGACGGGGGACAATGAGCAGTTCTTC. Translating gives CASSPRPTGDNEQFF.

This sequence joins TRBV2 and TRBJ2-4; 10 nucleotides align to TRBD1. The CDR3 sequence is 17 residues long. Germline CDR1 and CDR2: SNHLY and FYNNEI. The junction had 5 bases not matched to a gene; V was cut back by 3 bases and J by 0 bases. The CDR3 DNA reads TGTGCCAGCAGTGAGCGACAGGGGGCAAAAGCCAAAAACATTCAGTACTTC. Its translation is CASSERQGAKAKNIQYF.

CDR3 DNA sequence: TGTGCCAGCAGCCGGGGATTCACCGGGGAGCTGTTTTTT. Amino acids: CASSRGFTGELFF. The rearrangement links TRBV12-3 or TRBV12-4 to TRBJ2-2; D perhaps matches TRBD2 (5 bases). V dropped 6 bases and J dropped 4 bases, with 9 bases sitting between them. CDR3 size: 13 residues.

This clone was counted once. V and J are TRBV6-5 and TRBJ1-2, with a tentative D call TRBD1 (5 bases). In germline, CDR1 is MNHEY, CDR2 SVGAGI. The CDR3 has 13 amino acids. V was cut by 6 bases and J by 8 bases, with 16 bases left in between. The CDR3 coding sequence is TGTGCCAGCAGGATGGATGGAGGGGTCGGCTACACCTTC. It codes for CASRMDGGVGYTF.

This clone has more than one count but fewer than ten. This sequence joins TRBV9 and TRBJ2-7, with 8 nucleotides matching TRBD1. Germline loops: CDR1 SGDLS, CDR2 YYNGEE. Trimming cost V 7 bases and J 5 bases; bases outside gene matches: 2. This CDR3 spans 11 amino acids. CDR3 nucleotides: TGTGCCAGCGGGACAGGCCACGAGCAGTACTTC. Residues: CASGTGHEQYF. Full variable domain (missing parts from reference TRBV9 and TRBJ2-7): DSGVTQTPKHLITATGQRVTLRCSPRSGDLSVYWYQQSLDQGLQFLIQYYNGEERAKGNILERFSAQQFPDLHSELNLSSLELGDSALYFCASGTGHEQYFGPGTRLTVT.

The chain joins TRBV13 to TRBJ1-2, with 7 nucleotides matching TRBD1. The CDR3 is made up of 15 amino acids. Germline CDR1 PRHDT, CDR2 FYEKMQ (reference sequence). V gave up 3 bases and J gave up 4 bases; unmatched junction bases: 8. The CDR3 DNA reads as TGTGCCAGCAGCTTTAGACAGGGCGGAAGCTATGGCTACACCTTC. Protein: CASSFRQGGSYGYTF.

CDR3 region: CASSEKGFNTEAFF. DNA for the CDR3: TGCGCCAGCAGTGAAAAGGGGTTTAACACTGAAGCTTTCTTT. This chain uses TRBV10-2 with TRBJ1-1, with a weak D call TRBD1 (5 bases). The CDR3 sequence is 14 residues long. CDR1 is WSHSY, CDR2 SAAADI, per germline. The V end lost 3 bases, the J end lost 2 bases, and 10 bases lay between the germline ends.

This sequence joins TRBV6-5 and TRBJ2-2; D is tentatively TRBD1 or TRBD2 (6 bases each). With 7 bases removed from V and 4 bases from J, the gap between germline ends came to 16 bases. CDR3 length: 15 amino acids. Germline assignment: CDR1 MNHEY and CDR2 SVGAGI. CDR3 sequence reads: CASNLHRGATGELFF. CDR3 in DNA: TGTGCCAGCAATCTTCATAGGGGGGCCACCGGGGAGCTGTTTTTT.

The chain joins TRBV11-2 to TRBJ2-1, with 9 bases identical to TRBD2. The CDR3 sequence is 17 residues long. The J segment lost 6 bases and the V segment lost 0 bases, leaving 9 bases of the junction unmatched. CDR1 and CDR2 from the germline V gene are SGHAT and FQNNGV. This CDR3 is CASSLERGLASVNEQFF. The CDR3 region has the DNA TGTGCCAGCAGCTTAGAAAGGGGACTAGCAAGTGTCAATGAGCAGTTCTTC.

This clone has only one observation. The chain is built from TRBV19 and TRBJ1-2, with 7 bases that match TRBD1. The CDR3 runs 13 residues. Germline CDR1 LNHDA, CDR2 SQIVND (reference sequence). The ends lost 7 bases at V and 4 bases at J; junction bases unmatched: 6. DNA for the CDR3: TGTGCCAGTAACCGGGACAGCTCCTATGGCTACACCTTC. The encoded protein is CASNRDSSYGYTF.

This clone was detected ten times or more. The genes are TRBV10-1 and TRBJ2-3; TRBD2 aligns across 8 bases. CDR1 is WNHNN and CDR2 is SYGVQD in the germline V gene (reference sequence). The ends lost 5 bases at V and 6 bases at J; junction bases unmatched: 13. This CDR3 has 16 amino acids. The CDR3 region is CASSSTSGSLVDTQYF. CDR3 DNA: TGCGCCAGCAGTTCAACTAGCGGATCGTTGGTGGATACGCAGTATTTT.

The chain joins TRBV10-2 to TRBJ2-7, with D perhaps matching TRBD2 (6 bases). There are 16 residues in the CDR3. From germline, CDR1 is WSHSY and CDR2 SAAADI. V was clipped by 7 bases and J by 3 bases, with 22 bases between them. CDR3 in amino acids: CASIDRGTRFFYEQYF. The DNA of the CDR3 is TGCGCCAGCATCGATCGGGGGACGCGATTTTTCTACGAGCAGTACTTC.

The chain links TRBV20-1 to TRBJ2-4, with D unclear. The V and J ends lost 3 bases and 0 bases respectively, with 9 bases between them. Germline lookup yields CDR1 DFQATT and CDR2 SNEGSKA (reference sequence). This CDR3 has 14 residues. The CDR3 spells CSASGAIAKNIQYF. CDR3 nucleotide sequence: TGCAGTGCTAGTGGAGCGATAGCCAAAAACATTCAGTACTTC.

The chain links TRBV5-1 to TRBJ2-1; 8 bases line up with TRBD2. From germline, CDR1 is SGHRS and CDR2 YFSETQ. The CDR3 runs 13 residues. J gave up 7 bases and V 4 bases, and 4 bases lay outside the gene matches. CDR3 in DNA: TGCGCCAGCAGCGGCGGGGGGCGGAATGAGCAGTTCTTC. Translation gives CASSGGGRNEQFF.

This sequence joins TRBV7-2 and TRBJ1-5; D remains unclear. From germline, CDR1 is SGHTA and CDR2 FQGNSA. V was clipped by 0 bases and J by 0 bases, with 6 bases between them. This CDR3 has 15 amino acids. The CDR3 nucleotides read TGTGCCAGCAGCTTAGCACAGAATAGCAATCAGCCCCAGCATTTT. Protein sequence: CASSLAQNSNQPQHF.

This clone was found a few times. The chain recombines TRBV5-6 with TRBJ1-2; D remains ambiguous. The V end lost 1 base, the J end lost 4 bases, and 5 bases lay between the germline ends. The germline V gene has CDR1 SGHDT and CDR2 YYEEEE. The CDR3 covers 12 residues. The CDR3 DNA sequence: TGTGCCAGCAGCTTGTACAGCTATGGCTACACCTTC. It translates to CASSLYSYGYTF.

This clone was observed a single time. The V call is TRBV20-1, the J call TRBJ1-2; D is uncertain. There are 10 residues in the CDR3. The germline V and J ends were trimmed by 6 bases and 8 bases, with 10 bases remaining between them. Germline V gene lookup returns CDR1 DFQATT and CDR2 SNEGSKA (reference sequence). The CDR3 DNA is TGCAGTGCCATCGAGAGAGGCTACACCTTC. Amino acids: CSAIERGYTF.